This entry lists 14 T cell receptor beta chains sequenced from one sample in a study of CXCR3-negative and CXCR3-positive naive CD8 T cells. 5' RACE with UMI labels generated the TRB cDNA libraries. TCRdb reprocessed the 5' RACE reads and reports one entry per CDR3 protein, with no DNA. The sample spans 45,000 to 70,000 distinct CDR3 sequences; the ten largest clones claim about 20%. What was sequenced was memory CD8+ T cells from blood. The receptors were gathered from a human donor in good health. Some clones in this sample may be carry-over from other donors' samples.

Its frequency marks this clonotype as large (0.1 to 1%). CDR3: CAWSVRGLDHEKLFF. This chain joins TRBV30 and TRBJ1-4. The germline V gene has CDR1 GTSNPN and CDR2 SVGIG (reference sequence). This CDR3 is built from 15 residues.

The chain combines TRBV28 with TRBJ1-1; checking the TCRdb D call of TRBD1 is not possible without DNA. Per the germline V gene, CDR1 is MDHEN and CDR2 is SYDVKM. The CDR3 contains 16 residues. CDR3: CASSLIYRGQNTEAFF.

The chain links TRBV2 to TRBJ1-1; there is no DNA to check the TCRdb D call of TRBD1. The CDR3 totals 15 residues. Germline values: CDR1 SNHLY, CDR2 FYNNEI. CDR3 protein: CASRETGQYFTEAFF.

The CDR3 loop is CASSQGGGASYEQYF. J is TRBJ2-7 and V is TRBV7-6; checking the TCRdb D call of TRBD2 is not possible without DNA. CDR1 is SGHVS, CDR2 FNYEAQ, per germline. The CDR3 runs 15 residues.

The V call is TRBV2, the J call TRBJ2-7; TCRdb picks TRBD1, but there is no DNA to check that call. Germline V CDR1 and CDR2: SNHLY, FYNNEI. The CDR3 is 15 amino acids. The CDR3: CASSEPQGFTYEQYF. Variable domain in full (rest from reference TRBV2 and TRBJ2-7): EPEVTQTPSHQVTQMGQEVILRCVPISNHLYFYWYRQILGQKVEFLVSFYNNEISEKSEIFDDQFSVERPDGSNFTLKIRSTKLEDSAMYFCASSEPQGFTYEQYFGPGTRLTVT.

The chain joins TRBV6-6 to TRBJ2-1; without DNA, the TCRdb call of TRBD1 cannot be checked. The CDR3 runs to 16 residues. Germline V gives CDR1 MNHNY, CDR2 SVGAGI (reference sequence). The CDR3 reads CASRQTGTGRYNEQFF.

The V gene is TRBV29-1, the J gene TRBJ2-1. The CDR3 has 11 amino acids. Looked up from germline, CDR1 is SQVTM and CDR2 is ANQGSEA. This CDR3 reads CSVDTYNEQFF.

V and J are TRBV29-1 and TRBJ2-1; with no DNA, the TCRdb D assignment of TRBD1 cannot be verified. The CDR3 is 16 amino acids. Germline V gene sequence: CDR1 SQVTM, CDR2 ANQGSEA. Here the CDR3 reads CSVEWVPGGPAGEQFF.

The CDR3 loop is CASSLIRDGVLFF. This chain joins TRBV7-3 and TRBJ2-1; TCRdb outputs TRBD2, but without DNA this stays unchecked. The CDR3 consists of 13 residues. In germline, CDR1 is SGHTA, CDR2 FQGTGA.

The V and J genes are TRBV4-3 and TRBJ2-7; TCRdb's D gene call, TRBD1, goes unchecked for lack of DNA. This CDR3 is built from 15 residues. Germline CDR1 reads LGHNA; CDR2 reads YSLEER. CDR3 sequence: CASSQDGRGPYEQYF.

The chain links TRBV27 to TRBJ2-7; as DNA is missing, the TRBD1 call by TCRdb cannot be tested. The CDR3 covers 13 residues. In germline, CDR1 is MNHEY, CDR2 SMNVEV (reference sequence). CDR3 sequence: CASSTSGPVEQYF.

The rearrangement joins TRBV29-1 to TRBJ2-7; the D call of TRBD1 rests on TCRdb alone, since no DNA is present to check it. The CDR3 loop spans 14 amino acids. Per the germline V gene, CDR1 is SQVTM and CDR2 is ANQGSEA. CDR3 amino acids: CSVEASGHSYEQYF.

V gene TRBV29-1 combines with J gene TRBJ2-2. The germline V gene encodes CDR1 SQVTM and CDR2 ANQGSEA. This CDR3 is built from 12 residues. The CDR3 sequence is CSVEVMGGELFF.

The V gene is TRBV15, the J gene TRBJ2-7. The length of the CDR3 is 15 residues. CDR1 is LNHNV, CDR2 YYDKDF, per germline (reference sequence). CDR3 region: CATSRDAGTAYEQYF.